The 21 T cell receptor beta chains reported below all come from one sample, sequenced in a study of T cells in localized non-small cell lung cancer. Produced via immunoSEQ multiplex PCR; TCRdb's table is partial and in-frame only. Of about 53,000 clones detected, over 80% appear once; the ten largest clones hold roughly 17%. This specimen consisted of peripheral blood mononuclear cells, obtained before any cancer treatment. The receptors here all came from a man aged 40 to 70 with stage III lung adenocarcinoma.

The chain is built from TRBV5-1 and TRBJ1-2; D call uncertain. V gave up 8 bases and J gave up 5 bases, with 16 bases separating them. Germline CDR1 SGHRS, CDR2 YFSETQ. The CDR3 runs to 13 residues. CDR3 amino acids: CASGPDLGYGYTF. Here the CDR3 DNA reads TGCGCCAGTGGGCCCGATCTGGGATATGGCTACACCTTC.

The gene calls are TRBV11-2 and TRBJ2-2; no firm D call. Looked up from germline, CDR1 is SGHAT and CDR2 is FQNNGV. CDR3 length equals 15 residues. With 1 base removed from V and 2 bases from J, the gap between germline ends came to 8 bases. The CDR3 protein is CASSLGTPNTGELFF. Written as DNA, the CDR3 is TGTGCCAGCAGCTTAGGAACCCCTAACACCGGGGAGCTGTTTTTT.

The CDR3 DNA sequence: TGTGCCAGCAGCTTAGGAAATACAGGGTACAGCTCCTACGAGCAGTACTTC. Protein product: CASSLGNTGYSSYEQYF. V usage is TRBV7-6 and J usage is TRBJ2-7, with a possible D match to TRBD1 (6 bases). The CDR3 is made up of 17 amino acids. V lost 1 base and J lost 0, with 16 bases in between. CDR1 is SGHVS and CDR2 is FNYEAQ in the germline V gene.

The CDR3 sequence: CAWATGLGDTQYF. For the CDR3, the DNA is TGTGCCTGGGCGACAGGGCTCGGAGATACGCAGTATTTT. The V call is TRBV30, the J call TRBJ2-3, with 7 bases that match TRBD1. Germline loops: CDR1 GTSNPN, CDR2 SVGIG (reference sequence). Trimming removed 5 bases from V and 5 bases from J; junction bases left unmatched: 7. This CDR3 is 13 amino acids long.

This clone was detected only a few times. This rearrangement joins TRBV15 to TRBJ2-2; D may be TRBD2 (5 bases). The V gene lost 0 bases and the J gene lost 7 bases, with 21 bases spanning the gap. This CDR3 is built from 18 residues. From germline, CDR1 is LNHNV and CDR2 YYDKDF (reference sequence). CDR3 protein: CATSRDSIRTVGDGELFF. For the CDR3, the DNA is TGTGCCACCAGCAGAGATTCGATCAGGACTGTCGGGGACGGGGAGCTGTTTTTT.

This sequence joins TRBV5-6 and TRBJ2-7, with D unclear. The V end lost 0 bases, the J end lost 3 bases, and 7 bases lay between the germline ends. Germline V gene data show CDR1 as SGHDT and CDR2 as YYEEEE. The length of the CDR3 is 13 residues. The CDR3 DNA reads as TGTGCCAGCAGCTTGGGTATGAGCTACGAGCAGTACTTC. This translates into CASSLGMSYEQYF.

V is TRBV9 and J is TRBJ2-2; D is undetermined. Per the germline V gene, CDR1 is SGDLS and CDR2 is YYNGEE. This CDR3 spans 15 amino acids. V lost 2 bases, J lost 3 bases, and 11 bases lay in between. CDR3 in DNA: TGTGCCAGCAGCGTGGAAGGGCGCGACACCGGGGAGCTGTTTTTT. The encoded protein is CASSVEGRDTGELFF.

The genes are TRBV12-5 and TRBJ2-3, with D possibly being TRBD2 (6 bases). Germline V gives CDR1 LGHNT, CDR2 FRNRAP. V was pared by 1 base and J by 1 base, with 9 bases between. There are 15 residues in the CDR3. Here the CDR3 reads CASGLGGGGTDTQYF. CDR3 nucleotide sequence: TGTGCTAGTGGTTTGGGGGGAGGCGGCACAGATACGCAGTATTTT.

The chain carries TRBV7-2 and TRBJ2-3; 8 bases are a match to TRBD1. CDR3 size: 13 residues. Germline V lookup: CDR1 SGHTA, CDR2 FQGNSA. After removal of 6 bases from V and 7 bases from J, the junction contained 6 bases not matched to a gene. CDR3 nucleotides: TGTGCCAGCAGTTTTAACAGGGGGTATACGCAGTATTTT. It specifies CASSFNRGYTQYF.

The CDR3 DNA is TGTGCCAGCAGCTCTGGGGAGAGGCTCCTTAACAATGAGCAGTTCTTC. As protein: CASSSGERLLNNEQFF. The V gene is TRBV11-3, the J gene TRBJ2-1, with D perhaps TRBD2 (5 bases). With 4 bases removed from V and 5 bases from J, the gap between germline ends came to 18 bases. The CDR3 runs to 16 residues. Germline V gene lookup returns CDR1 SGHNT and CDR2 YENEEA.

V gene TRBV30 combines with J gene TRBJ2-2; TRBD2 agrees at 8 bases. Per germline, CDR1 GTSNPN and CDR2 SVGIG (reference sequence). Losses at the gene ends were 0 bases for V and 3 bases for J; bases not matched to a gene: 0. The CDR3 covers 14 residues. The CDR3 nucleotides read TGTGCCTGGAGTGTACTAGCGGACACCGGGGAGCTGTTTTTT. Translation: CAWSVLADTGELFF. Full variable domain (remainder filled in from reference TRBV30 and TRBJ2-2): SQTIHQWPATLVQPVGSPLSLECTVEGTSNPNLYWYRQAAGRGLQLLFYSVGIGQISSEVPQNLSASRPQDRQFILSSKKLLLSDSGFYLCAWSVLADTGELFFGEGSRLTVL.

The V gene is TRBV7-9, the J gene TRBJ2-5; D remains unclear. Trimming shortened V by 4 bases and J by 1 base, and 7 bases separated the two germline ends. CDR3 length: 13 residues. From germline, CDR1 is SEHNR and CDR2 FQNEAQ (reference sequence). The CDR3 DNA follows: TGTGCCAGCAGCTCCCGAGCCCAAGAGACCCAGTACTTC. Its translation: CASSSRAQETQYF.

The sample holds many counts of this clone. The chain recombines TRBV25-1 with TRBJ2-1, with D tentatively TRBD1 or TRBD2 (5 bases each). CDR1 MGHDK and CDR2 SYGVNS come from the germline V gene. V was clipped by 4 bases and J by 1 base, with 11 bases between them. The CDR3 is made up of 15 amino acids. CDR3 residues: CASSGGFNSYNEQFF. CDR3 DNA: TGTGCCAGCAGTGGGGGGTTTAATTCCTACAATGAGCAGTTCTTC. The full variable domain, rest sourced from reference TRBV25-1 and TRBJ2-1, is EADIYQTPRYLVIGTGKKITLECSQTMGHDKMYWYQQDPGMELHLIHYSYGVNSTEKGDLSSESTVSRIRTEHFPLTLESARPSHTSQYLCASSGGFNSYNEQFFGPGTRLTVL.

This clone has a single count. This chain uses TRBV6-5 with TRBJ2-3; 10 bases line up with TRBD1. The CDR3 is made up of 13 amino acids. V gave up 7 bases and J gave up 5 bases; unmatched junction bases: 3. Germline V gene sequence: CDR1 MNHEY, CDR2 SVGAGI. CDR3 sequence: CASTRTGGDTQYF. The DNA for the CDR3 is TGTGCCAGCACTCGGACAGGGGGAGATACGCAGTATTTT.

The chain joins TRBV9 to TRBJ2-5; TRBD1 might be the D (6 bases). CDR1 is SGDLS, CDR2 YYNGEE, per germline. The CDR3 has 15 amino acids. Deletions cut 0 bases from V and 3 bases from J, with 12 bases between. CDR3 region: CASSVDAGQKETQYF. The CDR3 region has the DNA TGTGCCAGCAGCGTAGACGCAGGACAGAAAGAGACCCAGTACTTC.

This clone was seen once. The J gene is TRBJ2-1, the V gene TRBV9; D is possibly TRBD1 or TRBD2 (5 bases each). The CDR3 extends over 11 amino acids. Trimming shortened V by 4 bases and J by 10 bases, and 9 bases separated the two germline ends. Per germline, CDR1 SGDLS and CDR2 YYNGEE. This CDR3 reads CASSQGTEQFF. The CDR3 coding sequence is TGTGCCAGCAGCCAAGGGACCGAGCAGTTCTTC.

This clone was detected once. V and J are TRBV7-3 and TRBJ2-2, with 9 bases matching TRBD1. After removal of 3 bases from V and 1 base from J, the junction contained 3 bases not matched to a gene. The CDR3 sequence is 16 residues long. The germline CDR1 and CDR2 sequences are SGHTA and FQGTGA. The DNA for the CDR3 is TGTGCCAGCAGCTTCCAGGGACAGGGGAACACCGGGGAGCTGTTTTTT. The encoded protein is CASSFQGQGNTGELFF.

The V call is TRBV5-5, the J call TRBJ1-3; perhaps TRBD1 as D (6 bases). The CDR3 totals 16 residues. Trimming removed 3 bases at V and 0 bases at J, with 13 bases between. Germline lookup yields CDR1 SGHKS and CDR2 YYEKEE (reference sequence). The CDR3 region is CASSSKDSFSGNTIYF. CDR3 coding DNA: TGTGCCAGCAGCTCCAAGGACAGTTTCTCTGGAAACACCATATATTTT.

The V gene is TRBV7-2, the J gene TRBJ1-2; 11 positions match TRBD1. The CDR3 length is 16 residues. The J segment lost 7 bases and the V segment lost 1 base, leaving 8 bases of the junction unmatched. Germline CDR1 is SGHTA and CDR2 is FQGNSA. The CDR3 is CASSLGSGTGGRGYTF. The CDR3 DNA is TGTGCCAGCAGCTTAGGGTCTGGGACAGGGGGTCGTGGCTACACCTTC. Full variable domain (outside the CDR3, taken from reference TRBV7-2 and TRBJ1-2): GAGVSQSPSNKVTEKGKDVELRCDPISGHTALYWYRQSLGQGLEFLIYFQGNSAPDKSGLPSDRFSAERTGGSVSTLTIQRTQQEDSAVYLCASSLGSGTGGRGYTFGSGTRLTVV.

This CDR3 reads CASSPGGRNTIYF. The CDR3 DNA reads as TGTGCCAGCAGCCCTGGGGGAAGAAACACCATATATTTT. The chain links TRBV7-2 to TRBJ1-3, with D possibly TRBD1 on 5 matching bases. Germline CDR1 SGHTA, CDR2 FQGNSA. V shed 5 bases and J shed 5 bases, with 10 bases lying between them. The CDR3 extends over 13 amino acids.

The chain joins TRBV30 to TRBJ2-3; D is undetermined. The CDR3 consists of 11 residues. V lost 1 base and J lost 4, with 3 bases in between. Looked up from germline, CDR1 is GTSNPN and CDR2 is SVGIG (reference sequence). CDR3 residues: CAWSAPDTQYF. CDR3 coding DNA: TGTGCCTGGAGTGCCCCAGATACGCAGTATTTT.